This passage covers 5 T cell receptor beta chains from one sample sequenced in a study of T cells in Graves' hyperthyroidism and ophthalmopathy. TCR beta CDR3 region amplification was performed from RNA transcripts. A set of HTBI primers served as the primers for a first-round RT-PCR of the TCR CDR3. TCRdb reprocessed the multiplex PCR reads with MiXCR, giving one entry per CDR3 protein. The sample includes around 300,000 distinct CDR3 sequences, about 15% of them seen just once. The sequenced sample consisted of blood. These receptors originate from a woman aged 25 to 39 with Graves' hyperthyroidism.

This clonotype was observed at least ten times. The chain is built from TRBV28 and TRBJ2-2, with D uncertain. Trimming left V 2 bases short and J 0 bases short, with 19 bases between. The CDR3 extends over 19 amino acids. Per the germline V gene, CDR1 is MDHEN and CDR2 is SYDVKM. The DNA of the CDR3 is TGTGCCAGCAGTTTACCTCGGCATACGAGGAACCCGAACACCGGGGAGCTGTTTTTT. Amino acids: CASSLPRHTRNPNTGELFF.

The V gene is TRBV6-5, the J gene TRBJ2-3, with 7 bases matching TRBD2. V gave up 2 bases and J gave up 4 bases; unmatched junction bases: 3. CDR3 length: 14 amino acids. Germline V CDR1 and CDR2: MNHEY, SVGAGI. In DNA, the CDR3 is TGTGCCAGCAGTTACGGGAGGGAGTCAGATACGCAGTATTTT. This gives the protein CASSYGRESDTQYF.

The rearrangement links TRBV12-3 or TRBV12-4 to TRBJ1-1; D is possibly TRBD1 (5 bases). The CDR3 runs 12 residues. Trimming removed 6 bases at V and 10 bases at J, with 15 bases between. The CDR3 loop reads CASSDPGQGAFF. The CDR3 nucleotides are TGTGCCAGCAGCGACCCGGGGCAGGGAGCTTTCTTT.

The rearrangement uses TRBV4-1 and TRBJ2-6; D is undetermined. The CDR3 has 17 residues. Germline V gene lookup returns CDR1 MGHRA and CDR2 YSYEKL. V lost 0 bases and J lost 0, with 9 bases in between. This CDR3 reads CASSQEGPISGANVLTF. The CDR3 DNA is TGCGCCAGCAGCCAAGAAGGGCCTATCTCTGGGGCCAACGTCCTGACTTTC.

Note on this clonotype: With a much larger clone just one base away, this may be a read error. The genes are TRBV7-9 and TRBJ2-1; 9 bases agree with TRBD1. The CDR3 sequence is 15 residues long. Looked up from germline, CDR1 is SEHNR and CDR2 is FQNEAQ (reference sequence). As DNA, the CDR3 is TGTGCCAGCAGCTTTGGGACAGGGCACTACAATGAGAAGTTCTTC. Translation: CASSFGTGHYNEKFF.